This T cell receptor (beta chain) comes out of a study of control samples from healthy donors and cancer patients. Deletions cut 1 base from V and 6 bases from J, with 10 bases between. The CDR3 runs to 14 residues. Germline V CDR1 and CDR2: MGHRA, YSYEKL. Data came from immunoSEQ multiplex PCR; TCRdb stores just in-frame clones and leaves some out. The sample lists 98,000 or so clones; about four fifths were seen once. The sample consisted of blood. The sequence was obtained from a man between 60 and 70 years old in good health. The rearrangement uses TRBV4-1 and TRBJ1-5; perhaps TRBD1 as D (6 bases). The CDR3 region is CASSQGGGGQPQHF. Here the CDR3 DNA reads TGCGCCAGCAGCCAAGGGGGGGGCGGTCAGCCCCAGCATTTT.